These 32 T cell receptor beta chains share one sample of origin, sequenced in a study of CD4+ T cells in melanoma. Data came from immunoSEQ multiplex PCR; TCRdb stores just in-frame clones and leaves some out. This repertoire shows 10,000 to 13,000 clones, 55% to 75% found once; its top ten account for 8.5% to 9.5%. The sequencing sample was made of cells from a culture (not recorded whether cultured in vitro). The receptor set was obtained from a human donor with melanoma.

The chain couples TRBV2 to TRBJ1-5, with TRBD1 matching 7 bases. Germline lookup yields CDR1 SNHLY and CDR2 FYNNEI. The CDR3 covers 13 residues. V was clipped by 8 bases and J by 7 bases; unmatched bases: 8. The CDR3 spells CASGTEVGQPQHF. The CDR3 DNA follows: TGTGCCAGCGGGACAGAGGTGGGACAGCCCCAGCATTTT. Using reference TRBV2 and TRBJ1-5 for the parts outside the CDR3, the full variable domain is EPEVTQTPSHQVTQMGQEVILRCVPISNHLYFYWYRQILGQKVEFLVSFYNNEISEKSEIFDDQFSVERPDGSNFTLKIRSTKLEDSAMYFCASGTEVGQPQHFGDGTRLSIL.

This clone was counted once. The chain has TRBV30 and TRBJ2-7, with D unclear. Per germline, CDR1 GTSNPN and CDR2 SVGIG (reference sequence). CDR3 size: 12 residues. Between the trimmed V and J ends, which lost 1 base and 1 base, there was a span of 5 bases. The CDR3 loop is CAWSALSYEQYF. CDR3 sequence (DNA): TGTGCCTGGAGTGCTCTATCCTACGAGCAGTACTTC.

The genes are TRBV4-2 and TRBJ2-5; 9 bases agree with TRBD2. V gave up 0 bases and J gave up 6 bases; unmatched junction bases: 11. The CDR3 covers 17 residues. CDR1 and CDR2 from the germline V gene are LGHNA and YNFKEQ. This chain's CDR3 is CASSQDFLAGGVKTQYF. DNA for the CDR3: TGTGCCAGCAGCCAAGATTTCTTGGCGGGGGGGGTGAAGACCCAGTACTTC.

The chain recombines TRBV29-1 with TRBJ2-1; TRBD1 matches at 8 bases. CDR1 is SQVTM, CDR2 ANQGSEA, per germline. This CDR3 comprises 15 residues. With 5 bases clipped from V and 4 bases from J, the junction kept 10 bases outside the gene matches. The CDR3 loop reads CSVRVTGVIYNEQFF. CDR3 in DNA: TGCAGCGTTAGGGTGACAGGGGTAATATACAATGAGCAGTTCTTC.

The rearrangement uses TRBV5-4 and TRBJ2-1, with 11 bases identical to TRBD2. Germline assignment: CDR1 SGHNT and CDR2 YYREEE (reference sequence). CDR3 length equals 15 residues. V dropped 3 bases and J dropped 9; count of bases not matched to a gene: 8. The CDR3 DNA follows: TGTGCCAGCAGCTCAATAGCGGGGGGGCGCACTGAGCAGTTCTTC. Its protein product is CASSSIAGGRTEQFF.

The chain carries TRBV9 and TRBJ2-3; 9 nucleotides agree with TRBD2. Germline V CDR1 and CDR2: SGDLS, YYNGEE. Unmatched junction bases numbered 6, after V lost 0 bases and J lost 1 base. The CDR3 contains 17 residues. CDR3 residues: CASSVAVAGAGTDTQYF. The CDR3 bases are TGTGCCAGCAGCGTAGCGGTAGCGGGGGCCGGCACAGATACGCAGTATTTT.

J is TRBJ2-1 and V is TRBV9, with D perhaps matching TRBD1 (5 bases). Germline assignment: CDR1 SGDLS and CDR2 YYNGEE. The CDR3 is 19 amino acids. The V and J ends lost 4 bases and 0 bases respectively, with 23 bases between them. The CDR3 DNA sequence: TGTGCCAGCAGCATACACCGTCAGGGTCGTGGTCGCTCCTACAATGAGCAGTTCTTC. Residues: CASSIHRQGRGRSYNEQFF.

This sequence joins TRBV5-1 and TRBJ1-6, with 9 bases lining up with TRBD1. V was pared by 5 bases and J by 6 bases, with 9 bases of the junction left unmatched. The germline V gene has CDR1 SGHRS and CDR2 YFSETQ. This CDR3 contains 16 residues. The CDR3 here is CASRNTPGQGNSPLHF. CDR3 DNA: TGCGCCAGCAGAAATACCCCGGGACAGGGTAATTCACCCCTCCACTTT.

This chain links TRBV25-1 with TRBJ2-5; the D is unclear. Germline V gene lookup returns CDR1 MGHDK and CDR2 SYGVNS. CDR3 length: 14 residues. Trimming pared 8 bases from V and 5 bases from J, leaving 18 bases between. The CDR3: CASQPPWQQETQYF. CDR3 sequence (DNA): TGTGCCAGCCAACCCCCCTGGCAGCAGGAGACCCAGTACTTC.

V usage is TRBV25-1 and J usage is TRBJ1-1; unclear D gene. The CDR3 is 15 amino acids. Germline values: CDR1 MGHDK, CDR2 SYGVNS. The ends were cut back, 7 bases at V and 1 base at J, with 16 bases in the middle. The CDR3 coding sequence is TGTGCCAGCAAGTATCGCAGGTTTGGGAACACTGAAGCTTTCTTT. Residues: CASKYRRFGNTEAFF.

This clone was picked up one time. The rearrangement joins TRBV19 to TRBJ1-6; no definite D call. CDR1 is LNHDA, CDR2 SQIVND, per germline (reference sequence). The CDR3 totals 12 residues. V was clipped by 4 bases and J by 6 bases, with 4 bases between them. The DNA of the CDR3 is TGTGCCAGTAGTAGGATTAATTCACCCCTCCACTTT. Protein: CASSRINSPLHF.

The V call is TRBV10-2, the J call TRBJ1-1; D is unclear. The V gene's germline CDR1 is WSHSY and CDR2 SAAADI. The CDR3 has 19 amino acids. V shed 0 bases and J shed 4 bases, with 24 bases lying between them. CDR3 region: CASSESVFASPQQRTEAFF. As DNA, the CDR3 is TGCGCCAGCAGTGAGTCTGTATTTGCGTCCCCCCAACAGCGCACTGAAGCTTTCTTT.

The CDR3: CASSSGLSGGSGYTF. The DNA of the CDR3 is TGTGCCAGCAGCTCTGGTTTGTCAGGGGGCAGCGGCTACACCTTC. This sequence joins TRBV5-4 and TRBJ1-2, with 8 bases fitting TRBD1. The germline V gene encodes CDR1 SGHNT and CDR2 YYREEE (reference sequence). With 3 bases clipped from V and 8 bases from J, the junction kept 12 bases outside the gene matches. The CDR3 length is 15 residues.

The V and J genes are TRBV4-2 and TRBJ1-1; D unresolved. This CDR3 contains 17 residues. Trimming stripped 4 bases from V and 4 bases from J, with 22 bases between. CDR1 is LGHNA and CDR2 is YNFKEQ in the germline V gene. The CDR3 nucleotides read TGTGCCAGCAGCCGCCCGGGGAGCGCCTCGGGAGGCACTGAAGCTTTCTTT. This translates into CASSRPGSASGGTEAFF.

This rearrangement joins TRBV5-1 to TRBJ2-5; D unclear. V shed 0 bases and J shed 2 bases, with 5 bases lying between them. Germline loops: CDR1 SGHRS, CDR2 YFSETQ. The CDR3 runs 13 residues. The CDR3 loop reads CASSLDPQETQYF. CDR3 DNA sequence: TGCGCCAGCAGCTTGGACCCACAAGAGACCCAGTACTTC.

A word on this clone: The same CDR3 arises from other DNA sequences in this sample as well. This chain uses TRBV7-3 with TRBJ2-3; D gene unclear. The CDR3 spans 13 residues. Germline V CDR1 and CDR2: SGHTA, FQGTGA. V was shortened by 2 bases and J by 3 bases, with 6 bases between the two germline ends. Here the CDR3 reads CASSLARTDTQYF. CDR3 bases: TGTGCCAGCAGCTTAGCGCGGACAGATACGCAGTATTTT.

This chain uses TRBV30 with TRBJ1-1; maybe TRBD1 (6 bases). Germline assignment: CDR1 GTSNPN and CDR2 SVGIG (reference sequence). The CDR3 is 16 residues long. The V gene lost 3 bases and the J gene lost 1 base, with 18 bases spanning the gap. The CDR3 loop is CAWRYSFGGTNTEAFF. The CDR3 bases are TGTGCCTGGAGATATTCCTTTGGGGGCACGAACACTGAAGCTTTCTTT.

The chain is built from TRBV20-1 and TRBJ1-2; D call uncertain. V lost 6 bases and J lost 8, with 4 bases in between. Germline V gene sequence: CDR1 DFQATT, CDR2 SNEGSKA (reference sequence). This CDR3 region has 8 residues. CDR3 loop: CSAEGYTF. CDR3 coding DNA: TGCAGTGCAGAAGGCTACACCTTC.

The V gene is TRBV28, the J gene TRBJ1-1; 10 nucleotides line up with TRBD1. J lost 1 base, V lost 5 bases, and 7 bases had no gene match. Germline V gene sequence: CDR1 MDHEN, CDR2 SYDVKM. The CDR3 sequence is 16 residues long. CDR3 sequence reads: CASSEGGQGQNTEAFF. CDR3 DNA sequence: TGTGCCAGCAGTGAAGGGGGACAGGGGCAGAACACTGAAGCTTTCTTT. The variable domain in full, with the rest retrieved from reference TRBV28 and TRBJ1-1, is DVKVTQSSRYLVKRTGEKVFLECVQDMDHENMFWYRQDPGLGLRLIYFSYDVKMKEKGDIPEGYSVSREKKERFSLILESASTNQTSMYLCASSEGGQGQNTEAFFGQGTRLTVV.

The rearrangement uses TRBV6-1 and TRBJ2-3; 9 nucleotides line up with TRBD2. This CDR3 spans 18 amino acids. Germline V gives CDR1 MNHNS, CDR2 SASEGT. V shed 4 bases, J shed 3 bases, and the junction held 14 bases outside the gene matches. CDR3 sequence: CASSVSRTSARWTDTQYF. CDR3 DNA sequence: TGTGCCAGCAGTGTAAGCAGGACTAGCGCCCGGTGGACAGATACGCAGTATTTT.

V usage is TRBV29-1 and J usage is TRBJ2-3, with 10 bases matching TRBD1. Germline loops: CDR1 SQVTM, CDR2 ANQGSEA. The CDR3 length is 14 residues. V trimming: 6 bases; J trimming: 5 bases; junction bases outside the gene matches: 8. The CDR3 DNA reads TGCAGCGTCTCCTGGACAGGGGGAGTAGATACGCAGTATTTT. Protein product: CSVSWTGGVDTQYF.

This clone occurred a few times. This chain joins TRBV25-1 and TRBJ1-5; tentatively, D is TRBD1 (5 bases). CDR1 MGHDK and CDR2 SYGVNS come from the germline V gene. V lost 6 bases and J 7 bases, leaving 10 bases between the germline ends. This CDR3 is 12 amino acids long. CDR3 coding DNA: TGTGCCAGCAGCCCAGGGAACCAGCCCCAGCATTTT. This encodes CASSPGNQPQHF.

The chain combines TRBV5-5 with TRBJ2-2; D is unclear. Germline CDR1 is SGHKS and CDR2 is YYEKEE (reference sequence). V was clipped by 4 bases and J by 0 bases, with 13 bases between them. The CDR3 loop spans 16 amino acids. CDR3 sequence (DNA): TGTGCCAGCAGCCCCTTCGGTGGGACGAACACCGGGGAGCTGTTTTTT. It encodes CASSPFGGTNTGELFF.

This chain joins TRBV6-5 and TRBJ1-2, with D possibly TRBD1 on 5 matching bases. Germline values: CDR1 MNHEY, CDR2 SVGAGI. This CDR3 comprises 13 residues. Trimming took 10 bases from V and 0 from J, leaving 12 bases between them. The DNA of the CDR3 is TGTGCCACTAAACAGGACTCTAACTATGGCTACACCTTC. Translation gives CATKQDSNYGYTF.

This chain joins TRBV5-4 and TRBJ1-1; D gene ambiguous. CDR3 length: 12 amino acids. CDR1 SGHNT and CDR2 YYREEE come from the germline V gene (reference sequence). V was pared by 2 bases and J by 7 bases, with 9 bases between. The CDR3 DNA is TGTGCCAGCAGCTTATCCCTTAGTGAAGCTTTCTTT. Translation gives CASSLSLSEAFF. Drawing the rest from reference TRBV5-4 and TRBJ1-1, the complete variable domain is ETGVTQSPTHLIKTRGQQVTLRCSSQSGHNTVSWYQQALGQGPQFIFQYYREEENGRGNFPPRFSGLQFPNYSSELNVNALELDDSALYLCASSLSLSEAFFGQGTRLTVV.

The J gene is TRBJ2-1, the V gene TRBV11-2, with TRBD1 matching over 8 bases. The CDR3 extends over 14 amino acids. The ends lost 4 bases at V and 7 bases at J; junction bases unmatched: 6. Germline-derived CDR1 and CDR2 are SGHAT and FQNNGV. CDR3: CASSSWTGKNEQFF. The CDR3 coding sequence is TGTGCCAGCAGCTCCTGGACAGGGAAGAATGAGCAGTTCTTC.

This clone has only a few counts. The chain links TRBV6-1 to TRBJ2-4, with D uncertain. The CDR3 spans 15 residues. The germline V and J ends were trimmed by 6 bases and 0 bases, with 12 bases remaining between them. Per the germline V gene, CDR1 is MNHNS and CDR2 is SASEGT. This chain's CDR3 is CASSPDGLAKNIQYF. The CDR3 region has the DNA TGTGCCAGCAGCCCGGACGGGCTAGCCAAAAACATTCAGTACTTC.

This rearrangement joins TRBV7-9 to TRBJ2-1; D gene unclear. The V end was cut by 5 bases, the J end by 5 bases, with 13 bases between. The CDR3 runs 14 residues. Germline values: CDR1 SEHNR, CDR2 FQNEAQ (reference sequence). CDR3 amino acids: CASSPPPEHNEQFF. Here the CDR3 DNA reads TGTGCCAGCAGCCCCCCCCCTGAGCACAATGAGCAGTTCTTC.

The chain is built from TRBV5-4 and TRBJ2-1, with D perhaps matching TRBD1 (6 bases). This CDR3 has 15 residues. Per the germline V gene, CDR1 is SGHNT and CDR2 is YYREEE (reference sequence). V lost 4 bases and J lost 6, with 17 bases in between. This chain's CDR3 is CASSQPSTGGNEQFF. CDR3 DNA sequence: TGTGCCAGCAGCCAACCCTCGACAGGTGGCAATGAGCAGTTCTTC.

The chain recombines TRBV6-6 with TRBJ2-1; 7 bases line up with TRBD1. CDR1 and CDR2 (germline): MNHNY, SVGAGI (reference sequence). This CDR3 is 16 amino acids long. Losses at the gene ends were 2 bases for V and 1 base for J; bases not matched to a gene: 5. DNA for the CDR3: TGTGCCAGCAGTTACGACAGGGTAAATTCCTACAATGAGCAGTTCTTC. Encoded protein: CASSYDRVNSYNEQFF.

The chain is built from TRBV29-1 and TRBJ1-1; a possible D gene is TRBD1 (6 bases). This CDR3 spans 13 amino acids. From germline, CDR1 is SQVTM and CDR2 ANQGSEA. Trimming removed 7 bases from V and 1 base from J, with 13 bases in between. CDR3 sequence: CSGRQESNTEAFF. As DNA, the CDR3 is TGCAGCGGGAGACAGGAGTCGAACACTGAAGCTTTCTTT.

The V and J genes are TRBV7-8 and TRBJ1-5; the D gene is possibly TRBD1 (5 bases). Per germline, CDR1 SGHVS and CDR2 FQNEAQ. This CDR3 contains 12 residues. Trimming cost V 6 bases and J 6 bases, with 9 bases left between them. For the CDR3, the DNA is TGTGCCAGCAGGGGGACCGGTCAGCCCCAGCATTTT. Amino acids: CASRGTGQPQHF.